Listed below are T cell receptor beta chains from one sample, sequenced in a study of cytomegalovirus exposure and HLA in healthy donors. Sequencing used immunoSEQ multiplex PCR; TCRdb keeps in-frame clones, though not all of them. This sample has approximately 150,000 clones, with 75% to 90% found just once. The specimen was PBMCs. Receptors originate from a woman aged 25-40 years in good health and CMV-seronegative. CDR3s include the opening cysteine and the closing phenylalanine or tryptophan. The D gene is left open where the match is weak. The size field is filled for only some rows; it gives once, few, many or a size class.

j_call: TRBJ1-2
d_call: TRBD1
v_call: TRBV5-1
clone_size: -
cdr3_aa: CASSLEGAAADKANYGYTF
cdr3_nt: TGCGCCAGCAGCTTGGAGGGGGCGGCGGCGGATAAAGCGAACTATGGCTACACCTTC

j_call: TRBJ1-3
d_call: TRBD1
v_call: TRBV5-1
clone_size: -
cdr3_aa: CASSLYPRDRGDGSGNTIYF
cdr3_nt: TGCGCCAGCAGCTTATACCCCCGGGACAGGGGGGATGGTTCTGGAAACACCATATATTTT

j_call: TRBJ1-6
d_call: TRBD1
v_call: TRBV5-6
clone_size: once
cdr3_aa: CASSTGTGGAGSPLHF
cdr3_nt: TGTGCCAGCAGCACCGGGACAGGGGGCGCGGGGTCACCCCTCCACTTT

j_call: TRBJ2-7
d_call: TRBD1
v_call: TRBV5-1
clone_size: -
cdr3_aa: CASSPSQGARPEQYF
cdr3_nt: TGCGCCAGCAGCCCCAGCCAGGGGGCGCGACCCGAGCAGTACTTC

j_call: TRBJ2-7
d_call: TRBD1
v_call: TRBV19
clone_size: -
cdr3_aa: CASSIRWDRGYEQYF
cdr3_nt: TGTGCCAGTAGTATAAGATGGGACAGGGGGTACGAGCAGTACTTC

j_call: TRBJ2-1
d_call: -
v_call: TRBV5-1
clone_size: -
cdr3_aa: CASSLALAGEQFF
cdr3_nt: TGCGCCAGCAGCTTGGCGCTAGCTGGGGAGCAGTTCTTC

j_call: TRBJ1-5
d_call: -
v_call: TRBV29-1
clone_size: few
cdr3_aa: CSVLDAGQPQHF
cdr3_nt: TGCAGCGTCCTGGATGCGGGTCAGCCCCAGCATTTT

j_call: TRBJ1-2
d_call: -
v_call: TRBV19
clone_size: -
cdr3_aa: CASSTYHKQDPYGYTF
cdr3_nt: TGTGCCAGTAGTACGTACCACAAGCAGGATCCCTATGGCTACACCTTC

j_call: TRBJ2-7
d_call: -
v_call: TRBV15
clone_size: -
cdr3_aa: CATSTRGPSYEQYF
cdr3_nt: TGTGCCACCAGTACTCGAGGGCCCTCCTACGAGCAGTACTTC

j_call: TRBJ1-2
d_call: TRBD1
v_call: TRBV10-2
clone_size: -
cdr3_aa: CASSEVGTGANYGYTF
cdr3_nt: TGCGCCAGCAGTGAGGTGGGGACAGGGGCTAACTATGGCTACACCTTC

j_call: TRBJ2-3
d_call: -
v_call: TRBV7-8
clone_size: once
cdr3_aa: CASSLALGVHTQYF
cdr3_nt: TGTGCCAGCAGCTTAGCGCTAGGCGTACATACGCAGTATTTT

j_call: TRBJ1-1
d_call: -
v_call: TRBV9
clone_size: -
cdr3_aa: CASSVGHRINTEAFF
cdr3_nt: TGTGCCAGCAGCGTAGGCCACAGGATAAACACTGAAGCTTTCTTT

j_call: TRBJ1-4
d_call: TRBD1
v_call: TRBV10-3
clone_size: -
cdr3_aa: CAISEGQGFGRSEKLFF
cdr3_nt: TGTGCCATCAGTGAGGGACAGGGATTCGGTCGGTCTGAAAAACTGTTTTTT

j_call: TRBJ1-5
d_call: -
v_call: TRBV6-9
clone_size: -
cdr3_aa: CASSYSRAPSDQPQHF
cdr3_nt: TGTGCCAGCAGTTATTCGCGGGCACCCTCTGATCAGCCCCAGCATTTT

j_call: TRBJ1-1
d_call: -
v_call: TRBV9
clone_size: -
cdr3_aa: CASSDRLHPSNTEAFF
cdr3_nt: TGTGCCAGCAGCGACAGGCTTCACCCCTCGAACACTGAAGCTTTCTTT

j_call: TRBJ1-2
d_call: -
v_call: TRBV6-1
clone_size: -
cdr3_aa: CASSEGFQGRDYYGYTF
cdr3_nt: TGTGCCAGCAGTGAAGGGTTTCAAGGCAGGGACTACTATGGCTACACCTTC

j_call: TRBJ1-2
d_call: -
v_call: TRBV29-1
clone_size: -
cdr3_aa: CSVEVVGRDQKEGYTF
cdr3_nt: TGCAGCGTTGAAGTCGTAGGCCGTGACCAAAAGGAGGGCTACACCTTC

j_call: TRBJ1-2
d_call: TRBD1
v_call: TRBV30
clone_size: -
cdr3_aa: CAWTYTGGHNYGYTF
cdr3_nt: TGTGCCTGGACCTACACAGGGGGTCATAACTATGGCTACACCTTC

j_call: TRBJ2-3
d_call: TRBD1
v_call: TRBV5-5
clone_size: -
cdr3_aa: CASSPGTAGTDTQYF
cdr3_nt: TGTGCCAGCAGTCCCGGGACAGCGGGCACAGATACGCAGTATTTT

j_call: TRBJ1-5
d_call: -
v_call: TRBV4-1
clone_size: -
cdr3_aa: CASSLGLGGSGNQPQHF
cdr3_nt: TGCGCCAGCAGCCTCGGGTTGGGGGGGAGCGGCAATCAGCCCCAGCATTTT

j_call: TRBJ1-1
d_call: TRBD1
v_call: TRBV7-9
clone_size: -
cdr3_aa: CASILWHRGLSGPNTEAFF
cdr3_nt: TGTGCCAGCATCCTCTGGCACAGGGGGCTTTCCGGGCCGAACACTGAAGCTTTCTTT

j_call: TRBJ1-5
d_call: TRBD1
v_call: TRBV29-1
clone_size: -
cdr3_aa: CSVSTGGQPQHF
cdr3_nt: TGCAGCGTTTCGACAGGGGGCCAGCCCCAGCATTTT

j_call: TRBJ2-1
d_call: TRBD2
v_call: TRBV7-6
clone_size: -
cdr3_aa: CASSAFGTSVDNEQFF
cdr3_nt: TGTGCCAGCAGCGCCTTCGGGACTAGCGTTGACAATGAGCAGTTCTTC

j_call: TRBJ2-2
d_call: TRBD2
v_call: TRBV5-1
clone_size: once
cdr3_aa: CASSLNPSGSTGELFF
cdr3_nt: TGCGCCAGCAGCTTGAATCCTAGCGGGTCCACCGGGGAGCTGTTTTTT

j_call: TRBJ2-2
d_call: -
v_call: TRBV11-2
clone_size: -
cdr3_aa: CASTWLRAGELFF
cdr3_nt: TGTGCCAGCACTTGGCTCAGGGCCGGGGAGCTGTTTTTT

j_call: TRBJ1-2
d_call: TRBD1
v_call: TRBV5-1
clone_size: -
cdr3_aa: CASSITGAQPYGYTF
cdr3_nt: TGCGCCAGCAGCATAACAGGGGCGCAGCCCTATGGCTACACCTTC

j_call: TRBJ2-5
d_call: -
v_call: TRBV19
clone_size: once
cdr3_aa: CASSIMEGAGTQYF
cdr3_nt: TGTGCCAGTAGTATAATGGAGGGGGCCGGGACCCAGTACTTC

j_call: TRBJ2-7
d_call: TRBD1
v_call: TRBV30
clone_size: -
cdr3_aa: CAWNRDRSSYEQYF
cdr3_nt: TGTGCCTGGAATCGGGACAGGAGCTCCTACGAGCAGTACTTC

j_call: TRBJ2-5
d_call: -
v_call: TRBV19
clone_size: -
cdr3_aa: CASSMLGTGEWTQYF
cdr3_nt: TGTGCCAGTAGTATGCTGGGCACAGGAGAGTGGACCCAGTACTTC

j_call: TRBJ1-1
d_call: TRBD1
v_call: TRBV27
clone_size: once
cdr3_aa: CASRATGITEAFF
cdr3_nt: TGTGCCAGCAGGGCGACAGGGATCACTGAAGCTTTCTTT

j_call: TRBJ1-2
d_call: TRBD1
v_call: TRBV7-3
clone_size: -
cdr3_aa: CASSSGTGESGYTF
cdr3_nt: TGTGCCAGCAGCTCCGGGACAGGGGAGTCTGGCTACACCTTC

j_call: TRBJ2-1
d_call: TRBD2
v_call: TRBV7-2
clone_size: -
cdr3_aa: CASSSGLAGDNEQFF
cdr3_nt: TGTGCCAGCAGCTCGGGACTAGCGGGAGATAATGAGCAGTTCTTC